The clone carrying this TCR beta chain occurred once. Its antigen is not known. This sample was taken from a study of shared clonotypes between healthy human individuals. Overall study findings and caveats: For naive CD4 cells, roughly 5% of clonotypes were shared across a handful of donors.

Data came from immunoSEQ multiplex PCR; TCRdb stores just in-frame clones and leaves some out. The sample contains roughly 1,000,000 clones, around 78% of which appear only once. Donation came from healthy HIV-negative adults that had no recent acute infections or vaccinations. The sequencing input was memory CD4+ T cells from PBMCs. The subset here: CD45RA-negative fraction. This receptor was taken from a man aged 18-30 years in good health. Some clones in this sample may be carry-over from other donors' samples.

The CDR3: CATTSGRAWGWNIQYF. DNA of the CDR3: TGTGCCACGACTAGCGGGAGGGCCTGGGGGTGGAACATTCAGTACTTC. This chain uses TRBV28 with TRBJ2-4; 14 bases are a match to TRBD2. Trimming cost V 10 bases and J 7 bases; bases outside gene matches: 12. Germline V CDR1 and CDR2: MDHEN, SYDVKM. This CDR3 has 16 amino acids.